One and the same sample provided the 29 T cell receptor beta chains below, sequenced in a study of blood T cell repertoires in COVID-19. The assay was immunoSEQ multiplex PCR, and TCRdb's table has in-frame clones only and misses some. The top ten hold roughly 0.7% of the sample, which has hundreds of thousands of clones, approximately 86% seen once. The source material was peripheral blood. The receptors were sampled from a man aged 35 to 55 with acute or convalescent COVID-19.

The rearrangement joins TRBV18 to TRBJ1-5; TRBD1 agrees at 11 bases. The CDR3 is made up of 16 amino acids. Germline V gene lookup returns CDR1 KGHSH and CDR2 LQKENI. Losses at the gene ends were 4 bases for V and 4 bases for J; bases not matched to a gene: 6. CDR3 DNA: TGTGCCAGCTCACGCTGGGACAGGGGGTGGAATCAGCCCCAGCATTTT. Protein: CASSRWDRGWNQPQHF.

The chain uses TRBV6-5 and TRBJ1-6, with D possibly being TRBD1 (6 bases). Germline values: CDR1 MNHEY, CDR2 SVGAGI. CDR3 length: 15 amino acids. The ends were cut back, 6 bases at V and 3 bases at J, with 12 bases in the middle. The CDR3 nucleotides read TGTGCCAGCAGGGTCGGACAGAGCTATAATTCACCCCTCCACTTT. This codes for CASRVGQSYNSPLHF.

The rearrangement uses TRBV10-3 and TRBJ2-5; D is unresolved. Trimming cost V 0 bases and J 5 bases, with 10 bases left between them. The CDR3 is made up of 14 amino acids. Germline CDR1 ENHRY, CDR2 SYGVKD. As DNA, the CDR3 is TGTGCCATCAGTGAGTCGGGCAGCTGGGAGACCCAGTACTTC. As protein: CAISESGSWETQYF.

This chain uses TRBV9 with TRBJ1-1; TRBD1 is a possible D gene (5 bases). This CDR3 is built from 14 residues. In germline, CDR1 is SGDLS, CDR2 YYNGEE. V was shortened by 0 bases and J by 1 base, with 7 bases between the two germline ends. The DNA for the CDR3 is TGTGCCAGCAGCGTAGCTCAGGGGAACACTGAAGCTTTCTTT. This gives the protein CASSVAQGNTEAFF.

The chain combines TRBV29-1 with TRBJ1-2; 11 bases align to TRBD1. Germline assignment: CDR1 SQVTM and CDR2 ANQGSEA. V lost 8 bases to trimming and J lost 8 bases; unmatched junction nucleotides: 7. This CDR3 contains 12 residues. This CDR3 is CSLRTGGAGYTF. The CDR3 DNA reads TGCAGCTTAAGGACAGGGGGCGCGGGCTACACCTTC.

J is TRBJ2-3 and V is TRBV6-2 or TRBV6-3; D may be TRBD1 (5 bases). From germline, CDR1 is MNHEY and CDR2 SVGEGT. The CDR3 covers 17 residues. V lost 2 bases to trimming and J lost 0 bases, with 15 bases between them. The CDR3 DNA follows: TGTGCCAGCAGTTACGGGATCGTTACAGGTAGCACAGATACGCAGTATTTT. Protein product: CASSYGIVTGSTDTQYF.

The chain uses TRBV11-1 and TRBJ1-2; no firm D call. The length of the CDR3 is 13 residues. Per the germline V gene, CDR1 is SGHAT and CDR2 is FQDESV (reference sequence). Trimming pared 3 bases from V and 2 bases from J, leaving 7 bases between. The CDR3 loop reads CASSFEQNYGYTF. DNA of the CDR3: TGTGCCAGCAGCTTCGAACAAAACTATGGCTACACCTTC.

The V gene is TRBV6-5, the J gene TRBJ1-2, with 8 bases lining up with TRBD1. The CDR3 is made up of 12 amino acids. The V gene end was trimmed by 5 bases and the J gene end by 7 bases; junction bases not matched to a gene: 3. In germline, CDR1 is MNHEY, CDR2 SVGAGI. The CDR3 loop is CASSQGAAGYTF. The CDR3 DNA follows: TGTGCCAGCAGTCAGGGGGCGGCTGGCTACACCTTC.

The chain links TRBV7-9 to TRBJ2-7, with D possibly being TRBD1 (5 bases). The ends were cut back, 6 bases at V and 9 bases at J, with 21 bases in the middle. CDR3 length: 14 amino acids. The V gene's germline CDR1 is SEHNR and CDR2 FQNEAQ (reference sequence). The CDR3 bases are TGTGCCAGCAGGCTCGACAGCATACCCCATGGGCAGTACTTC. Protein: CASRLDSIPHGQYF. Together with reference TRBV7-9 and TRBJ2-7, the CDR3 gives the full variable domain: DTGVSQNPRHKITKRGQNVTFRCDPISEHNRLYWYRQTLGQGPEFLTYFQNEAQLEKSRLLSDRFSAERPKGSFSTLEIQRTEQGDSAMYLCASRLDSIPHGQYFGPGTRLTVT.

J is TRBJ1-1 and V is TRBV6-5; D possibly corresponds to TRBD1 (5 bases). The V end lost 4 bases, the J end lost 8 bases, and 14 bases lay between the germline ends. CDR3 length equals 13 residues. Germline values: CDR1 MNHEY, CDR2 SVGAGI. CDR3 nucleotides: TGTGCCAGCAGTTCGACAAGGCGGGGGGAAGCTTTCTTT. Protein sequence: CASSSTRRGEAFF.

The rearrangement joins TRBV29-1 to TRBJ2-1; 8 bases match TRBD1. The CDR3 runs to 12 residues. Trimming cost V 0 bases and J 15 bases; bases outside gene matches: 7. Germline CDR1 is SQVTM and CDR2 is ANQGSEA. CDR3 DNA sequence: TGCAGCGTTGAAGATCGTAGGGACAGGCGGTTCTTC. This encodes CSVEDRRDRRFF.

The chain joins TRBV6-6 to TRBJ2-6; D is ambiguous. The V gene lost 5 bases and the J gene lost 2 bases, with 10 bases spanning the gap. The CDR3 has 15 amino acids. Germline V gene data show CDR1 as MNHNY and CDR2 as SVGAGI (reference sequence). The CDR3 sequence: CASSQQPPGANVLTF. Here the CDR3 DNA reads TGTGCCAGCAGTCAACAACCCCCTGGGGCCAACGTCCTGACTTTC.

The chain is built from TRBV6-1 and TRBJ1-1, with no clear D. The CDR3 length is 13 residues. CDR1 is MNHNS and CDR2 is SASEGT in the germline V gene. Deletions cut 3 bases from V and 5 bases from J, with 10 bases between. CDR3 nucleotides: TGTGCCAGCAGTGACCTGAGAGATACTGAAGCTTTCTTT. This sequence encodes CASSDLRDTEAFF.

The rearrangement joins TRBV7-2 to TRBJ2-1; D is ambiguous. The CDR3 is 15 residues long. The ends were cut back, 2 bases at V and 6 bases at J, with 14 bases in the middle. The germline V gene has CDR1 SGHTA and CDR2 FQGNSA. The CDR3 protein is CASSLPFEIPNEQFF. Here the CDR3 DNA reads TGTGCCAGCAGCTTACCCTTTGAGATACCCAATGAGCAGTTCTTC.

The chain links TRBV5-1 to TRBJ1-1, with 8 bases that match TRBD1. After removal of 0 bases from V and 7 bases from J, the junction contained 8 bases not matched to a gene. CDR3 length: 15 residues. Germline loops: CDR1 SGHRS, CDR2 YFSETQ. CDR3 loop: CASSLGAGGDREAFF. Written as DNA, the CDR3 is TGCGCCAGCAGCTTGGGCGCAGGGGGCGACCGTGAAGCTTTCTTT.

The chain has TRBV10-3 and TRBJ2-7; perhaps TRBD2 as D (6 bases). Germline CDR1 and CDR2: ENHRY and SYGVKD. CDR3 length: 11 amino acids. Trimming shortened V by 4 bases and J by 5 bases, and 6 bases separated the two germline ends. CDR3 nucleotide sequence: TGTGCCATCAGTGGCGGGAACGAGCAGTACTTC. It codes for CAISGGNEQYF.

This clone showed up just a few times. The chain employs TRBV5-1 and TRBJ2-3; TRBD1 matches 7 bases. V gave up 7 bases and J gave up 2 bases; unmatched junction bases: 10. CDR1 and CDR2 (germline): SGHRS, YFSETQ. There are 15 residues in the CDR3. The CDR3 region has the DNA TGCGCCAGCGGAGACTCGGGACAGTCCACAGATACGCAGTATTTT. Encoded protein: CASGDSGQSTDTQYF.

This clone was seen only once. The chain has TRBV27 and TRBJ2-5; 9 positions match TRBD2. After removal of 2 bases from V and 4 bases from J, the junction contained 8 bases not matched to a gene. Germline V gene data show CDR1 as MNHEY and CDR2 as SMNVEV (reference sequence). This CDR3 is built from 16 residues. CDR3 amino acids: CASSLMGGGALETQYF. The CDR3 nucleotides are TGTGCCAGCAGTTTAATGGGCGGGGGGGCCTTAGAGACCCAGTACTTC.

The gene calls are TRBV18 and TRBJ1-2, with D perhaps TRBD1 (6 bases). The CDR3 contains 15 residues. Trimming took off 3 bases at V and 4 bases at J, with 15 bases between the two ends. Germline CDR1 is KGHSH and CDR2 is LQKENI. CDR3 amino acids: CASSPQGGGLYGYTF. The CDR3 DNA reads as TGTGCCAGCTCACCTCAAGGGGGGGGCCTCTATGGCTACACCTTC. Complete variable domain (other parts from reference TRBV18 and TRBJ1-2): NAGVMQNPRHLVRRRGQEARLRCSPMKGHSHVYWYRQLPEEGLKFMVYLQKENIIDESGMPKERFSAEFPKEGPSILRIQQVVRGDSAAYFCASSPQGGGLYGYTFGSGTRLTVV.

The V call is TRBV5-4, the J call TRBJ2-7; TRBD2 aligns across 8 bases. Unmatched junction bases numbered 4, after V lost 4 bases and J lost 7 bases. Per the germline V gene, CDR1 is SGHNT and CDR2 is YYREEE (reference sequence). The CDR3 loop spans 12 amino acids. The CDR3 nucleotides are TGTGCCAGCAGCAGTAGCGGGGAAGAGCAGTACTTC. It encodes CASSSSGEEQYF.

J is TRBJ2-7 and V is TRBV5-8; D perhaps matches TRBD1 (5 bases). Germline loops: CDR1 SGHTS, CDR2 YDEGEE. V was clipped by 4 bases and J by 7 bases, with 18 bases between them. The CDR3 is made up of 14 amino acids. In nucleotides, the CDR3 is TGTGCCAGCAGCCCTAGGGTATCAGGGATGGAGCAGTACTTC. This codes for CASSPRVSGMEQYF.

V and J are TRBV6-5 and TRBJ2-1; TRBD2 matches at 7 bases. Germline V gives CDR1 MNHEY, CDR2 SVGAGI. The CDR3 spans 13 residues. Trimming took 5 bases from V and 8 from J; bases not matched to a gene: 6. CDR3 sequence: CASSRRAGDEQFF. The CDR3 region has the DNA TGTGCCAGCAGTCGGAGGGCGGGGGATGAGCAGTTCTTC.

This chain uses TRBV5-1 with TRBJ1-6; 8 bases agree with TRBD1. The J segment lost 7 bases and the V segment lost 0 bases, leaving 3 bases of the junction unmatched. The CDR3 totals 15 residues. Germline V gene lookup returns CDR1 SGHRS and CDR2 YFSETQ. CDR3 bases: TGCGCCAGCAGCTTGGACCCAGGGGGCAATTCACCCCTCCACTTT. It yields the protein CASSLDPGGNSPLHF.

CDR3 sequence reads: CASSSSEATPQHF. In DNA, the CDR3 is TGTGCCAGCAGCTCCTCCGAGGCTACGCCCCAGCATTTT. The J gene is TRBJ1-5, the V gene TRBV11-2; D is unclear. The length of the CDR3 is 13 residues. Germline V CDR1 and CDR2: SGHAT, FQNNGV. V lost 4 bases, J lost 9 bases, and 13 bases lay in between. Looking up the rest from reference TRBV11-2 and TRBJ1-5 gives the full variable domain: EAGVAQSPRYKIIEKRQSVAFWCNPISGHATLYWYQQILGQGPKLLIQFQNNGVVDDSQLPKDRFSAERLKGVDSTLKIQPAKLEDSAVYLCASSSSEATPQHFGDGTRLSIL.

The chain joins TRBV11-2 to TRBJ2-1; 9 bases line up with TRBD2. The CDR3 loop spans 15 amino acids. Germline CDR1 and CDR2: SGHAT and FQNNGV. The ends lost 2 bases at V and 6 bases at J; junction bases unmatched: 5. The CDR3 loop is CASSLPAGGPNEQFF. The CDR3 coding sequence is TGTGCCAGCAGCTTACCCGCGGGAGGGCCCAATGAGCAGTTCTTC.

CDR3 nucleotides: TGTGCCATCAGTGATCCCGGGACAGGGGGCAATGAGCAGTTCTTC. Translation gives CAISDPGTGGNEQFF. The chain uses TRBV10-3 and TRBJ2-1; TRBD1 matches 11 bases. With V trimmed by 3 bases and J by 6 bases, 4 bases remained unmatched. The germline V gene has CDR1 ENHRY and CDR2 SYGVKD. This CDR3 comprises 15 residues.

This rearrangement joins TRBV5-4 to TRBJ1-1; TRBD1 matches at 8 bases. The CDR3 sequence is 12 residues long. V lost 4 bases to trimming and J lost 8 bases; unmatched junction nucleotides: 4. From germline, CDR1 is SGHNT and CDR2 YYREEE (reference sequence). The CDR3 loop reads CASSPRDREAFF. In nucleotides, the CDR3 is TGTGCCAGCAGCCCTCGGGACAGGGAAGCTTTCTTT.

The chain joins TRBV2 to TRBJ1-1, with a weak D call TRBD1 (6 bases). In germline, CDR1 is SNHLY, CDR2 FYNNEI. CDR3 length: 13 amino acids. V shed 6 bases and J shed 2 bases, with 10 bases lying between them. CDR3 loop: CASSDRRNTEAFF. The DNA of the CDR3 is TGTGCCAGCAGCGACAGGCGCAACACTGAAGCTTTCTTT.

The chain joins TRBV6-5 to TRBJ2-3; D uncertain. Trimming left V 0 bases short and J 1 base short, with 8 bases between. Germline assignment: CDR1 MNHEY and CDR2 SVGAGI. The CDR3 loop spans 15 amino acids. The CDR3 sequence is CASSYSEQGTDTQYF. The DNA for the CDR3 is TGTGCCAGCAGTTACTCTGAGCAGGGCACAGATACGCAGTATTTT.